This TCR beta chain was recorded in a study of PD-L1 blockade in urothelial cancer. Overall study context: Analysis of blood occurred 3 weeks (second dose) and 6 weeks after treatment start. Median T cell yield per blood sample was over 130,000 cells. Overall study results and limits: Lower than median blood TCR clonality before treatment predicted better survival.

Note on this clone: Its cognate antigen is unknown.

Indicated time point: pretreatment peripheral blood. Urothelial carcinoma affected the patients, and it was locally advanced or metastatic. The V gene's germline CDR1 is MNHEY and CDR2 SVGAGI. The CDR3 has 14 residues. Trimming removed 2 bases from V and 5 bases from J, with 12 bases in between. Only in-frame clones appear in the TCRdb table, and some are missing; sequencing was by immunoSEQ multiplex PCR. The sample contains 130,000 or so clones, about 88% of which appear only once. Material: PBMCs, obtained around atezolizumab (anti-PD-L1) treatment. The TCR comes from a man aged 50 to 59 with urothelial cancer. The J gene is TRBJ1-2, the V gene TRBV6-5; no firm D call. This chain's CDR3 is CASSYPNSPYGYTF. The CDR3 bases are TGTGCCAGCAGTTACCCAAACAGCCCTTATGGCTACACCTTC.